This T cell receptor (beta chain) was captured in a study of CD8 T cells in Susac syndrome. Notes on the study in general: The number of individuals included in the study's TCR sequencing and HLA analysis was acknowledged as relatively small.

Notes on this clonotype: Its antigen remains unidentified.

It was with random hexamers that roughly 0.5 to 1 ug RNA was reverse transcribed. The TCR beta CDR3 was amplified by immunoSEQ multiplex PCR across 54 Vbeta, 13 Jbeta. TCRdb itself ran the immunoSEQ multiplex PCR reads through MiXCR, one entry per CDR3 protein. The sample has approximately 220,000 distinct CDR3 sequences, approximately 95% seen once. Germline V gene sequence: CDR1 DFQATT, CDR2 SNEGSKA (reference sequence). The CDR3 loop spans 13 amino acids. Losses at the gene ends were 3 bases for V and 2 bases for J; bases not matched to a gene: 0. From blood CD8+ and CD4+ T cells, TCR beta sequences were generated.

The sample taken for sequencing was CD4+ T cells from PBMCs. The source is a human donor with multiple sclerosis. The chain uses TRBV20-1 and TRBJ1-5, with TRBD1 matching 8 bases. CDR3: CSARDRGNQPQHF. CDR3 DNA sequence: TGCAGTGCTAGGGACAGGGGCAATCAGCCCCAGCATTTT.